The 20 T cell receptor beta chains in this list originate from one sample, sequenced in a study of beta chain features in type 1 diabetes. Sequencing targeted expressed TCRB transcripts, as all isolated RNA had been reverse transcribed. The protocol was immunoSEQ multiplex PCR, while the TCRdb copy is restricted to in-frame clones and leaves out a portion. The sample contains roughly 160,000 clones, 7.8% of which appear only once. Whole-study findings and limits: Type 1 diabetes patients had moderately but significantly shorter TCRB CDR3s in all four CD4+ subsets.

The antigens these receptors bind are not known. The sample consisted of central memory CD4+ T cells from blood. The receptors come from a woman between 35 and 50 years old with type 1 diabetes.

This clone turned up a few times. This sequence joins TRBV30 and TRBJ1-1; 11 positions match TRBD1. With 2 bases clipped from V and 4 bases from J, the junction kept 6 bases outside the gene matches. The CDR3 is made up of 15 amino acids. CDR1 and CDR2 (germline): GTSNPN, SVGIG (reference sequence). In DNA form, the CDR3 reads TGTGCCTGGAGTCGGACCGGGACAGGGGGCACTGAAGCTTTCTTT. It is translated as CAWSRTGTGGTEAFF.

This clone was recorded many times. The V and J genes are TRBV5-1 and TRBJ2-7; 7 bases are shared with TRBD1. The CDR3 consists of 14 residues. Germline lookup yields CDR1 SGHRS and CDR2 YFSETQ. J gave up 4 bases and V 1 base, and 5 bases lay outside the gene matches. The CDR3 is CASSLRDSLYEQYF. In DNA form, the CDR3 reads TGCGCCAGCAGCTTGCGGGACAGCTTATACGAGCAGTACTTC.

The chain carries TRBV9 and TRBJ2-1, with 7 bases identical to TRBD2. V lost 6 bases and J lost 5; bases outside the gene matches: 11. The CDR3 is 15 amino acids. Germline assignment: CDR1 SGDLS and CDR2 YYNGEE. The CDR3 bases are TGTGCCAGCACCTTGGGGGGGACTACCGACAATGAGCAGTTCTTC. Translating gives CASTLGGTTDNEQFF.

This clone occurred a few times. The V and J genes are TRBV4-3 and TRBJ2-5; 8 bases fit TRBD1. Germline trimming cut 0 bases from V and 5 bases from J; bases unmatched to any gene: 2. CDR1 and CDR2 from the germline V gene are LGHNA and YSLEER. The CDR3 sequence is 14 residues long. The CDR3 spells CASSQEDRAETQYF. The CDR3 DNA sequence: TGCGCCAGCAGCCAAGAGGACAGGGCTGAGACCCAGTACTTC.

The gene calls are TRBV5-1 and TRBJ2-1; 9 bases agree with TRBD1. Germline assignment: CDR1 SGHRS and CDR2 YFSETQ. The CDR3 has 15 residues. Unmatched junction bases numbered 6, after V lost 3 bases and J lost 5 bases. In DNA, the CDR3 is TGCGCCAGCAGCTCCGGGACAGGGCGCCACAATGAGCAGTTCTTC. Its translation: CASSSGTGRHNEQFF.

There are a few counts of this clone. At one of its ends the junction is not consistent with the germline gene, which may arise from a read error. The CDR3 loop reads CASSAILTDTGGYTF. The CDR3 nucleotides are TGTGCCAGCAGTGCGATACTGACAGACACAGGGGGCTACACCTTC. The rearrangement joins TRBV10-3 to TRBJ1-2, with a weak D call TRBD1 (6 bases). Germline lookup yields CDR1 ENHRY and CDR2 SYGVKD. CDR3 length: 15 residues.

The rearrangement joins TRBV5-1 to TRBJ2-5, with D perhaps matching TRBD2 (7 bases). Trimming shortened V by 4 bases and J by 5 bases, and 15 bases separated the two germline ends. Looked up from germline, CDR1 is SGHRS and CDR2 is YFSETQ. There are 14 residues in the CDR3. CDR3 DNA: TGCGCCAGCAGCAGGGGGGGGCGCGAGGAGACCCAGTACTTC. Translated: CASSRGGREETQYF.

In this sample, this clone turned up many times. The chain couples TRBV30 to TRBJ1-1, with TRBD1 matching 8 bases. J gave up 0 bases and V 8 bases, and 2 bases lay outside the gene matches. The CDR3 is 12 residues long. CDR1 and CDR2 from the germline V gene are GTSNPN and SVGIG (reference sequence). Here the CDR3 DNA reads TGTGCCCGGACAGGGATGAACACTGAAGCTTTCTTT. Its protein product is CARTGMNTEAFF. The entire variable domain, with the rest obtained from reference TRBV30 and TRBJ1-1, is as follows: SQTIHQWPATLVQPVGSPLSLECTVEGTSNPNLYWYRQAAGRGLQLLFYSVGIGQISSEVPQNLSASRPQDRQFILSSKKLLLSDSGFYLCARTGMNTEAFFGQGTRLTVV.

This clone has more than one count but fewer than ten. The chain combines TRBV18 with TRBJ1-5; perhaps TRBD1 as D (6 bases). Germline CDR1 reads KGHSH; CDR2 reads LQKENI. This CDR3 spans 15 amino acids. Trimming stripped 3 bases from V and 7 bases from J, with 16 bases between. This chain's CDR3 is CASSPSTGLLQPQHF. The CDR3 bases are TGTGCCAGCTCACCGTCGACAGGCCTGCTGCAGCCCCAGCATTTT.

This clone occurred a few times. The chain couples TRBV7-9 to TRBJ2-7, with D possibly being TRBD2 (6 bases). This CDR3 region has 15 residues. Germline V lookup: CDR1 SEHNR, CDR2 FQNEAQ (reference sequence). The V gene lost 4 bases and the J gene lost 4 bases, with 17 bases spanning the gap. CDR3 bases: TGTGCCAGCAGCTCGGGGCCGGGGGTTGCTTACGAGCAGTACTTC. Protein sequence: CASSSGPGVAYEQYF.

The chain links TRBV20-1 to TRBJ1-2; 7 positions match TRBD1. The trim removed 7 bases at V and 8 bases at J, leaving 7 bases unmatched. This CDR3 has 11 amino acids. In germline, CDR1 is DFQATT, CDR2 SNEGSKA (reference sequence). CDR3 residues: CSDSGQRGYTF. CDR3 coding DNA: TGCAGTGACTCGGGACAGCGGGGCTACACCTTC.

The J gene is TRBJ2-7, the V gene TRBV18, with no clear D. The V and J ends lost 3 bases and 7 bases respectively, with 10 bases between them. Germline assignment: CDR1 KGHSH and CDR2 LQKENI. CDR3 length: 12 residues. This chain's CDR3 is CASSPEVREQYF. The CDR3 nucleotides are TGTGCCAGCTCACCCGAGGTTCGTGAGCAGTACTTC.

This chain links TRBV6-6 with TRBJ2-7; D perhaps matches TRBD1 (5 bases). Trimming took 7 bases from V and 6 from J, leaving 16 bases between them. The V gene's germline CDR1 is MNHNY and CDR2 SVGAGI (reference sequence). This CDR3 has 13 residues. The CDR3 sequence: CASNQQELSEQYF. In nucleotides, the CDR3 is TGTGCCAGCAACCAACAGGAACTCTCCGAGCAGTACTTC.

The sample holds a few counts of this clone. The chain combines TRBV6-1 with TRBJ2-2; perhaps TRBD2 as D (5 bases). The CDR3 has 13 amino acids. Looked up from germline, CDR1 is MNHNS and CDR2 is SASEGT. V was cut by 5 bases and J by 6 bases, with 10 bases left in between. The CDR3 DNA sequence: TGTGCCAGCAGTAGAGGGTTTTCCGGGGAGCTGTTTTTT. It specifies CASSRGFSGELFF.

This clone was seen a few times. The chain uses TRBV9 and TRBJ2-3; D possibly corresponds to TRBD1 (7 bases). CDR3 length: 15 amino acids. CDR1 is SGDLS, CDR2 YYNGEE, per germline. The V end was cut by 3 bases, the J end by 6 bases, with 17 bases between. Here the CDR3 DNA reads TGTGCCAGCAGCGCCGACAGGGAGGTCTGGGATACGCAGTATTTT. This encodes CASSADREVWDTQYF.

CDR3 protein: CASSSTGGTNEKLFF. In DNA form, the CDR3 reads TGTGCCAGCAGTTCCACAGGGGGAACTAATGAAAAACTGTTTTTT. This chain links TRBV2 with TRBJ1-4; 8 bases align to TRBD1. The CDR3 extends over 15 amino acids. The ends lost 5 bases at V and 1 base at J; junction bases unmatched: 3. CDR1 SNHLY and CDR2 FYNNEI come from the germline V gene. The full variable domain, with the rest looked up from reference TRBV2 and TRBJ1-4, is EPEVTQTPSHQVTQMGQEVILRCVPISNHLYFYWYRQILGQKVEFLVSFYNNEISEKSEIFDDQFSVERPDGSNFTLKIRSTKLEDSAMYFCASSSTGGTNEKLFFGSGTQLSVL.

The V call is TRBV6-5, the J call TRBJ2-7, with TRBD2 matching over 10 bases. Germline CDR1 is MNHEY and CDR2 is SVGAGI. The junction had 5 bases not matched to a gene; V was cut back by 6 bases and J by 0 bases. CDR3 size: 15 residues. CDR3 sequence reads: CASRKAGGSSYEQYF. Written as DNA, the CDR3 is TGTGCCAGCAGAAAAGCGGGGGGGAGCTCCTACGAGCAGTACTTC.

The CDR3 nucleotides read TGCGCCAGCGGGGGGGGAGGAAGGGGCTACACCTTC. Amino acids: CASGGGGRGYTF. The genes are TRBV4-3 and TRBJ1-2; tentatively, D is TRBD1 (5 bases). Trimming removed 8 bases at V and 8 bases at J, with 15 bases between. Germline assignment: CDR1 LGHNA and CDR2 YSLEER. CDR3 size: 12 residues.

There are a few counts of this clone. The chain joins TRBV27 to TRBJ1-1, with a possible D match to TRBD1 (5 bases). The V gene's germline CDR1 is MNHEY and CDR2 SMNVEV (reference sequence). The V end was cut by 7 bases, the J end by 1 base, with 10 bases between. This CDR3 spans 13 amino acids. The CDR3 is CASNDRENTEAFF. The CDR3 nucleotides are TGTGCCAGCAACGACAGAGAGAACACTGAAGCTTTCTTT.

J is TRBJ1-3 and V is TRBV5-1, with D possibly TRBD1 on 5 matching bases. The CDR3 is made up of 16 amino acids. Germline CDR1 is SGHRS and CDR2 is YFSETQ. V lost 4 bases and J lost 0, with 14 bases in between. The CDR3 DNA sequence: TGCGCCAGCAGCGCGGGACTCTCTAGCTCTGGAAACACCATATATTTT. As protein: CASSAGLSSSGNTIYF.